The T cell receptor beta chain under discussion was sequenced for a study of T cells in localized non-small cell lung cancer. Measured with immunoSEQ multiplex PCR; TCRdb has only the in-frame clones, and not every one. The profile shows roughly 24,000 clones, around 90% of them singletons. The CDR3 is 16 amino acids. Germline lookup yields CDR1 SGHTA and CDR2 FQGNSA. Unmatched junction bases numbered 11, after V lost 5 bases and J lost 5 bases. The rearrangement links TRBV7-2 to TRBJ2-2; 7 bases map to TRBD2. Sequences were derived from peripheral blood, sampled before any cancer treatment. The clonotype was recovered from a female donor at least 60 years old with stage II squamous cell lung carcinoma. The CDR3 loop reads CASSPSGARRTGELFF. CDR3 coding DNA: TGTGCCAGCAGCCCGAGCGGGGCCCGGAGGACCGGGGAGCTGTTTTTT.